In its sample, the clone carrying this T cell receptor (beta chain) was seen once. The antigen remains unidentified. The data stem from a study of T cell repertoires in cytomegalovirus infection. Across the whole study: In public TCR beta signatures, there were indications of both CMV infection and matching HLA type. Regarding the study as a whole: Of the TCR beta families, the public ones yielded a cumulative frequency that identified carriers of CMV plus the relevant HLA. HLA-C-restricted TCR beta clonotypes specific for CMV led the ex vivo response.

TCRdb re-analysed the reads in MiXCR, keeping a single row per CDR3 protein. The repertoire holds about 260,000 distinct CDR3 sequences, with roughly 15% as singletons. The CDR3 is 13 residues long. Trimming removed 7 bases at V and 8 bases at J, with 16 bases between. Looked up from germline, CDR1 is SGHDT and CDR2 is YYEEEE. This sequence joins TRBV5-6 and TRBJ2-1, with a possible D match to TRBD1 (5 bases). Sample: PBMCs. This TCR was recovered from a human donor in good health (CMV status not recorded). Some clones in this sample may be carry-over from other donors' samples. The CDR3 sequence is CASGPPGRDEQFF. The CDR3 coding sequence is TGTGCCAGCGGCCCCCCAGGGCGTGATGAGCAGTTCTTC.